The T cell receptor beta chain under discussion was sequenced for a study of Graves' ophthalmopathy and Graves' hyperthyroidism. Turning to the study itself: Blood was drawn at initial diagnosis, before any treatment. Study-wide results and limits: The model flagged ophthalmopathy progression at 65% to 71% sensitivity and around 77% specificity.

This clonotype was found many times. Its antigen is not identified. V lost 3 bases and J lost 4, with 12 bases in between. The CDR3 has 15 residues. Amplified material comprised TCR beta CDR3 regions derived from RNA transcripts. HTBI primers served in a first-round RT-PCR, which a second-round multiplex PCR followed. TCRdb recomputed calls from the multiplex PCR reads with MiXCR, one row per CDR3 protein. The sample yields around 340,000 distinct CDR3 sequences, 15% to 20% seen once. Patients were diagnosed from clinical symptoms, serum thyroxine, TRAb, thyroid ultrasound and orbital computed tomography.

Sequences were obtained from peripheral blood. The chain combines TRBV12-3 or TRBV12-4 with TRBJ2-2; possible D gene TRBD2, 6 bases. The TCR was taken from an adult man with Graves' ophthalmopathy. CDR3 sequence reads: CASSLVAEGTGELFF. CDR3 in DNA: TGTGCCAGCAGTTTGGTCGCGGAGGGCACCGGGGAGCTGTTTTTT.